Listed here are 30 T cell receptor beta chains from one sample, sequenced in a study of blood T cell repertoires in COVID-19. Clones were read by immunoSEQ multiplex PCR, and TCRdb kept only the in-frame ones, dropping some. The sample includes 100,000 to 150,000 clones, more than 75% of them seen just once. Sequenced material: peripheral blood. The receptors were gathered from a woman in her 70s with acute or convalescent COVID-19.

V is TRBV9 and J is TRBJ2-7; the D gene is possibly TRBD1 (6 bases). Germline lookup yields CDR1 SGDLS and CDR2 YYNGEE. Trimming shortened V by 6 bases and J by 4 bases, and 20 bases separated the two germline ends. The CDR3 extends over 15 amino acids. The chain's CDR3 is CASNLSGQRGYEQYF. For the CDR3, the DNA is TGTGCCAGCAACCTAAGCGGACAGAGGGGTTACGAGCAGTACTTC.

The rearrangement links TRBV30 to TRBJ1-2; 7 bases are a match to TRBD1. With V trimmed by 3 bases and J by 4 bases, 5 bases remained unmatched. CDR1 is GTSNPN and CDR2 is SVGIG in the germline V gene (reference sequence). The CDR3 runs 13 residues. The CDR3 reads CAWSPQGSYGYTF. CDR3 DNA: TGTGCCTGGAGCCCACAGGGGAGCTATGGCTACACCTTC.

The V gene is TRBV6-5, the J gene TRBJ1-3; 8 bases are a match to TRBD1. V lost 6 bases, J lost 3 bases, and 4 bases stayed unmatched. CDR1 is MNHEY, CDR2 SVGAGI, per germline. The CDR3 covers 14 residues. In DNA form, the CDR3 reads TGTGCCAGCAGGGTGGGGACAGGTGGAAACACCATATATTTT. The encoded protein is CASRVGTGGNTIYF.

The chain recombines TRBV29-1 with TRBJ2-7, with D maybe TRBD1 (6 bases). CDR3 length: 17 residues. Trimming took off 0 bases at V and 0 bases at J, with 18 bases between the two ends. Germline assignment: CDR1 SQVTM and CDR2 ANQGSEA. The CDR3 nucleotides read TGCAGCGTTGAAGATTGGGGACACTCGAAACCCTCCTACGAGCAGTACTTC. This sequence encodes CSVEDWGHSKPSYEQYF.

Only a few counts were recorded for this clone. The chain has TRBV5-1 and TRBJ2-7; 11 nucleotides match TRBD1. Germline V gene lookup returns CDR1 SGHRS and CDR2 YFSETQ. CDR3 size: 14 residues. V trimming: 4 bases; J trimming: 2 bases; junction bases outside the gene matches: 2. The CDR3 spells CASSKGQGAYEQYF. The CDR3 DNA reads TGCGCCAGCAGCAAGGGACAGGGGGCCTACGAGCAGTACTTC.

The chain employs TRBV6-5 and TRBJ1-2; 8 bases fit TRBD1. The CDR3 extends over 13 amino acids. Trimming at V came to 2 bases and at J to 8 bases, leaving 4 bases not matched to a gene. Looked up from germline, CDR1 is MNHEY and CDR2 is SVGAGI. This chain's CDR3 is CASSYGQGLGYTF. The CDR3, as DNA: TGTGCCAGCAGTTACGGACAGGGTTTAGGCTACACCTTC.

This chain joins TRBV5-1 and TRBJ1-1; D call uncertain. Germline V gene sequence: CDR1 SGHRS, CDR2 YFSETQ. The V end lost 4 bases, the J end lost 0 bases, and 4 bases lay between the germline ends. The CDR3 length is 12 residues. The CDR3 sequence: CASSSVNTEAFF. The DNA of the CDR3 is TGCGCCAGCAGCAGCGTGAACACTGAAGCTTTCTTT.

CDR3 DNA: TGTGCCAGCAGTTCCCCCGGGACAGGGATGAACTATGGCTACACCTTC. Translating it yields CASSSPGTGMNYGYTF. The chain employs TRBV28 and TRBJ1-2, with 9 bases aligning to TRBD1. The CDR3 extends over 16 amino acids. Trimming at V came to 4 bases and at J to 2 bases, leaving 8 bases not matched to a gene. The germline V gene encodes CDR1 MDHEN and CDR2 SYDVKM.

The CDR3 nucleotides are TGTGCCAGTACCACCTCCGGGGTGTCGGGATCCTACGAGCAGTACTTC. It encodes CASTTSGVSGSYEQYF. The chain has TRBV19 and TRBJ2-7, with D tentatively TRBD2 (5 bases). Germline CDR1 reads LNHDA; CDR2 reads SQIVND (reference sequence). Trimming removed 7 bases from V and 1 base from J, with 20 bases in between. The CDR3 consists of 16 residues.

The V and J genes are TRBV6-5 and TRBJ2-7; D is unclear. This CDR3 has 13 amino acids. The germline gives CDR1 MNHEY, CDR2 SVGAGI. Trimming shortened V by 2 bases and J by 5 bases, and 10 bases separated the two germline ends. The CDR3 here is CASSYPARDEQYF. CDR3 in DNA: TGTGCCAGCAGTTACCCCGCCCGGGACGAGCAGTACTTC.

In its sample, this clone was seen a few times. The V and J genes are TRBV12-3 or TRBV12-4 and TRBJ1-5; no reliable D call. V lost 3 bases to trimming and J lost 4 bases, with 4 bases between them. The CDR3 extends over 12 amino acids. CDR3 loop: CASSFGNQPQHF. CDR3 DNA: TGTGCCAGCAGTTTCGGGAATCAGCCCCAGCATTTT.

This clone was observed a single time. The genes are TRBV2 and TRBJ1-3; D remains ambiguous. Per germline, CDR1 SNHLY and CDR2 FYNNEI. The CDR3 totals 14 residues. V was shortened by 5 bases and J by 0 bases, with 8 bases between the two germline ends. The CDR3 nucleotides read TGTGCCAGCAGTCAAGGGAGCTCTGGAAACACCATATATTTT. Protein sequence: CASSQGSSGNTIYF.

The rearrangement links TRBV5-1 to TRBJ1-4; 7 bases are shared with TRBD1. CDR1 is SGHRS and CDR2 is YFSETQ in the germline V gene. The CDR3 is 15 residues long. The V segment lost 7 bases and the J segment 0 bases; nucleotides outside the gene matches: 6. This chain's CDR3 is CASRPQGTTNEKLFF. The CDR3 bases are TGCGCCAGCCGCCCACAGGGGACAACTAATGAAAAACTGTTTTTT.

V usage is TRBV3-1 (or the pseudogene TRBV3-2) and J usage is TRBJ2-5, with D perhaps matching TRBD2 (7 bases). The CDR3 runs to 13 residues. The germline V and J ends were trimmed by 5 bases and 5 bases, with 12 bases remaining between them. The V gene's germline CDR1 is LGHDT and CDR2 YNNKEL (reference sequence). The CDR3 spells CASSGGAQETQYF. For the CDR3, the DNA is TGTGCCAGCAGCGGGGGGGCCCAGGAGACCCAGTACTTC.

This clone was seen just once. V is TRBV5-1 and J is TRBJ2-7, with D possibly TRBD1 on 5 matching bases. Germline lookup yields CDR1 SGHRS and CDR2 YFSETQ. The V end was cut by 0 bases, the J end by 3 bases, with 10 bases between. The CDR3 is 14 residues long. CDR3 nucleotide sequence: TGCGCCAGCAGCTTGGCACCCGACAGCTACGAGCAGTACTTC. It is translated as CASSLAPDSYEQYF.

This clone was seen only a few times. V gene TRBV2 combines with J gene TRBJ1-5; 8 bases agree with TRBD1. This CDR3 region has 15 residues. Germline-derived CDR1 and CDR2 are SNHLY and FYNNEI. V lost 1 base to trimming and J lost 7 bases; unmatched junction nucleotides: 6. Here the CDR3 reads CASSEDRGVPQPQHF. In DNA form, the CDR3 reads TGTGCCAGCAGTGAAGACAGGGGGGTCCCCCAGCCCCAGCATTTT.

The chain couples TRBV7-9 to TRBJ2-2; 9 positions match TRBD2. With 5 bases clipped from V and 1 base from J, the junction kept 2 bases outside the gene matches. Germline V gene lookup returns CDR1 SEHNR and CDR2 FQNEAQ (reference sequence). The CDR3 has 15 residues. The CDR3 DNA sequence: TGTGCCAGCAGCCCGACTAGCGGGAACACCGGGGAGCTGTTTTTT. Encoded protein: CASSPTSGNTGELFF.

In this sample, this clone turned up a few times. The chain recombines TRBV11-2 with TRBJ1-3; 7 bases align to TRBD1. Germline trimming cut 5 bases from V and 0 bases from J; bases unmatched to any gene: 4. Per the germline V gene, CDR1 is SGHAT and CDR2 is FQNNGV. CDR3 length: 15 amino acids. CDR3 loop: CASSTTGLSGNTIYF. The CDR3 region has the DNA TGTGCCAGCAGCACGACAGGGCTCTCTGGAAACACCATATATTTT.

V and J are TRBV5-1 and TRBJ1-1; D may be TRBD1 (6 bases). Germline CDR1 SGHRS, CDR2 YFSETQ. This CDR3 is 14 amino acids long. V lost 3 bases to trimming and J lost 1 base, with 10 bases between them. CDR3 bases: TGCGCCAGCAGCTCGGGGGGGCAGAACACTGAAGCTTTCTTT. Its translation is CASSSGGQNTEAFF.

The sample holds one count of this clone. The chain has TRBV2 and TRBJ1-3; no definite D call. The V gene's germline CDR1 is SNHLY and CDR2 FYNNEI. The CDR3 is 15 amino acids. With 6 bases removed from V and 0 bases from J, the gap between germline ends came to 12 bases. The CDR3 is CASSRTVVSGNTIYF. CDR3 sequence (DNA): TGTGCCAGCAGCCGTACAGTCGTCTCTGGAAACACCATATATTTT. Full variable domain (outside the CDR3, taken from reference TRBV2 and TRBJ1-3): EPEVTQTPSHQVTQMGQEVILRCVPISNHLYFYWYRQILGQKVEFLVSFYNNEISEKSEIFDDQFSVERPDGSNFTLKIRSTKLEDSAMYFCASSRTVVSGNTIYFGEGSWLTVV.

CDR3 amino acids: CATSDQSLGTGAEQYF. The CDR3 DNA reads as TGTGCCACCAGTGACCAAAGCCTCGGGACAGGGGCCGAGCAGTACTTC. The chain combines TRBV24-1 with TRBJ2-7; TRBD1 matches 10 bases. The CDR3 covers 16 residues. V trimming: 4 bases; J trimming: 6 bases; junction bases outside the gene matches: 11. Germline lookup yields CDR1 KGHDR and CDR2 SFDVKD.

This chain connects TRBV7-9 to TRBJ2-3, with D maybe TRBD2 (5 bases). The germline V gene has CDR1 SEHNR and CDR2 FQNEAQ (reference sequence). The CDR3 extends over 15 amino acids. V gave up 1 base and J gave up 2 bases, with 10 bases separating them. The CDR3: CASSLETGFTDTQYF. CDR3 nucleotide sequence: TGTGCCAGCAGCTTAGAAACGGGGTTCACAGATACGCAGTATTTT. Full variable domain (rest looked up from reference TRBV7-9 and TRBJ2-3): DTGVSQNPRHKITKRGQNVTFRCDPISEHNRLYWYRQTLGQGPEFLTYFQNEAQLEKSRLLSDRFSAERPKGSFSTLEIQRTEQGDSAMYLCASSLETGFTDTQYFGPGTRLTVL.

The V call is TRBV5-4, the J call TRBJ2-7, with D uncertain. The germline V and J ends were trimmed by 3 bases and 2 bases, with 15 bases remaining between them. The length of the CDR3 is 15 residues. Per germline, CDR1 SGHNT and CDR2 YYREEE (reference sequence). The chain's CDR3 is CASSSPTTETYEQYF. In DNA form, the CDR3 reads TGTGCCAGCAGCTCCCCCACGACGGAGACCTACGAGCAGTACTTC.

The chain is built from TRBV7-3 and TRBJ2-7; possible D gene TRBD1, 6 bases. Germline V CDR1 and CDR2: SGHTA, FQGTGA. V was shortened by 3 bases and J by 4 bases, with 10 bases between the two germline ends. The CDR3 covers 13 residues. This CDR3 is CASSFAGAYEQYF. The CDR3 nucleotides read TGTGCCAGCAGCTTCGCAGGGGCATACGAGCAGTACTTC.

The chain recombines TRBV2 with TRBJ2-7; a weak D match, TRBD1 (6 bases). The CDR3 loop spans 12 amino acids. Germline V gives CDR1 SNHLY, CDR2 FYNNEI. Deletions cut 5 bases from V and 7 bases from J, with 12 bases between. The CDR3 nucleotides are TGTGCCAGCAGTTATACAGGGAGTGAGCAGTACTTC. Translation: CASSYTGSEQYF.

This chain uses TRBV4-1 with TRBJ1-1; 8 bases are shared with TRBD1. This CDR3 has 15 amino acids. J was trimmed by 3 bases and V by 1 base; bases with no gene match: 4. The germline CDR1 and CDR2 sequences are MGHRA and YSYEKL. CDR3 DNA: TGCGCCAGCAGCCAAGGGACAGGGAAGGACACTGAAGCTTTCTTT. It is translated as CASSQGTGKDTEAFF.

The V call is TRBV11-3, the J call TRBJ1-1, with D perhaps TRBD1 (6 bases). Germline CDR1 and CDR2: SGHNT and YENEEA. This CDR3 is 15 amino acids long. Trimming removed 5 bases at V and 0 bases at J, with 13 bases between. In DNA form, the CDR3 reads TGTGCCAGCAGCCTAGGACAGTACATGAACACTGAAGCTTTCTTT. Its translation: CASSLGQYMNTEAFF.

The chain employs TRBV6-1 and TRBJ1-1; D might be TRBD1 (5 bases). Trimming removed 1 base at V and 6 bases at J, with 15 bases between. Germline lookup yields CDR1 MNHNS and CDR2 SASEGT. This CDR3 contains 15 residues. The CDR3 is CASSEVGQGWSEAFF. The DNA for the CDR3 is TGTGCCAGCAGTGAAGTGGGGCAGGGTTGGTCTGAAGCTTTCTTT.

The chain links TRBV18 to TRBJ1-1; 9 bases map to TRBD1. Losses at the gene ends were 3 bases for V and 2 bases for J; bases not matched to a gene: 10. Germline CDR1 reads KGHSH; CDR2 reads LQKENI. This CDR3 region has 17 residues. CDR3 region: CASSPPFGQGRNTEAFF. The CDR3 DNA reads TGTGCCAGCTCACCGCCCTTCGGACAGGGGCGAAACACTGAAGCTTTCTTT.

The chain couples TRBV9 to TRBJ2-7; the match to TRBD1 covers 7 bases. The CDR3 is 14 amino acids. Germline V gene lookup returns CDR1 SGDLS and CDR2 YYNGEE. V trimming: 0 bases; J trimming: 2 bases; junction bases outside the gene matches: 2. The CDR3 region is CASSVEGQPYEQYF. CDR3 DNA: TGTGCCAGCAGCGTAGAGGGACAGCCCTACGAGCAGTACTTC. The full variable domain, its missing parts supplied by reference TRBV9 and TRBJ2-7, is DSGVTQTPKHLITATGQRVTLRCSPRSGDLSVYWYQQSLDQGLQFLIQYYNGEERAKGNILERFSAQQFPDLHSELNLSSLELGDSALYFCASSVEGQPYEQYFGPGTRLTVT.